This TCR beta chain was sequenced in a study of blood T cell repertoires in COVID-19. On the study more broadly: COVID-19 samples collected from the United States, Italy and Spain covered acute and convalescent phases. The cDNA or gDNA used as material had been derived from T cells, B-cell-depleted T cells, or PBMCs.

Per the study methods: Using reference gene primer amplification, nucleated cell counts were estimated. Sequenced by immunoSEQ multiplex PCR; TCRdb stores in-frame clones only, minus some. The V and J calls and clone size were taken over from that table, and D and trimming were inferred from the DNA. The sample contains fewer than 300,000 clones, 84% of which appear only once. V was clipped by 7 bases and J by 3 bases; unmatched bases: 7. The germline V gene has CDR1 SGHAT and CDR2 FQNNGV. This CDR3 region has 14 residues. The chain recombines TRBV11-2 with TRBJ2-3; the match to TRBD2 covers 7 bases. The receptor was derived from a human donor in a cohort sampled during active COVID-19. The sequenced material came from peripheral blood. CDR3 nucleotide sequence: TGTGCCAGCAAGGGCCTCGGGAGGACAGATACGCAGTATTTT. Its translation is CASKGLGRTDTQYF.